This T cell receptor (beta chain) appears in the sequencing data of a study of blood T cell repertoires in COVID-19. On the study more broadly: Sites across the United States, Italy and Spain contributed samples from acute and convalescent COVID-19. In each case, the material was cDNA or gDNA derived from T cells, B-cell-depleted T cells, or PBMCs.

TCRdb's copy holds only in-frame clones and misses some; the assay was immunoSEQ multiplex PCR. The sample lists about 150,000 clones; 85% to 90% were seen once. Sequencing input: peripheral blood. The clonotype comes from an older woman with active COVID-19.

The CDR3 DNA reads as TGTGCCAGCAGACCATCGACAGGGGCAAGGACTGAAGCTTTCTTT. Its protein is CASRPSTGARTEAFF. This rearrangement joins TRBV3-1 (or the pseudogene TRBV3-2) to TRBJ1-1; 8 nucleotides match TRBD1. The CDR3 is made up of 15 amino acids. V lost 6 bases to trimming and J lost 5 bases; unmatched junction nucleotides: 11. Germline CDR1 is LGHDT and CDR2 is YNNKEL (reference sequence).